The 22 T cell receptor beta chains given below trace back to one sample, sequenced in a study of blood T cell repertoires in COVID-19. The method was immunoSEQ multiplex PCR; TCRdb's version includes in-frame clones alone and lacks a portion of them. The sample contains about 110,000 clones, around 80% of which appear only once. The source material was peripheral blood. All receptors derive from a woman aged 80 or over with active or convalescent COVID-19.

The chain uses TRBV2 and TRBJ1-3; TRBD1 is a possible D gene (6 bases). The CDR3 is 13 residues long. Germline values: CDR1 SNHLY, CDR2 FYNNEI. Between the trimmed V and J ends, which lost 8 bases and 0 bases, there was a span of 8 bases. CDR3 amino acids: CASQTGSGNTIYF. The CDR3, as DNA: TGTGCCAGCCAGACAGGCTCTGGAAACACCATATATTTT.

The chain links TRBV29-1 to TRBJ1-3; weak D call: TRBD1 (5 bases). Germline-derived CDR1 and CDR2 are SQVTM and ANQGSEA. Between the trimmed V and J ends, which lost 4 bases and 2 bases, there was a span of 12 bases. The CDR3 covers 14 residues. The CDR3 loop reads CSVVNRPAGNTIYF. In nucleotides, the CDR3 is TGCAGCGTTGTTAACAGGCCAGCTGGAAACACCATATATTTT.

The count of this clone is one. This chain links TRBV7-2 with TRBJ2-3; D is ambiguous. The CDR3 runs to 12 residues. With 5 bases removed from V and 5 bases from J, the gap between germline ends came to 8 bases. CDR1 SGHTA and CDR2 FQGNSA come from the germline V gene. The CDR3 DNA reads as TGTGCCAGCAGCATCGTAGAAGATACGCAGTATTTT. Its translation is CASSIVEDTQYF.

The gene calls are TRBV30 and TRBJ1-6; 7 positions agree with TRBD1. In germline, CDR1 is GTSNPN, CDR2 SVGIG (reference sequence). After removal of 0 bases from V and 8 bases from J, the junction contained 4 bases not matched to a gene. This CDR3 is built from 14 residues. The CDR3 DNA follows: TGTGCCTGGAGTGTATTAACAGGGGATTCACCCCTCCACTTT. Protein sequence: CAWSVLTGDSPLHF. The variable domain in full, completed from reference TRBV30 and TRBJ1-6, reads SQTIHQWPATLVQPVGSPLSLECTVEGTSNPNLYWYRQAAGRGLQLLFYSVGIGQISSEVPQNLSASRPQDRQFILSSKKLLLSDSGFYLCAWSVLTGDSPLHFGNGTRLTVT.

The chain links TRBV30 to TRBJ2-5; D is possibly TRBD1 (5 bases). V lost 1 base and J lost 7, with 16 bases in between. Germline loops: CDR1 GTSNPN, CDR2 SVGIG (reference sequence). The CDR3 runs 14 residues. In DNA, the CDR3 is TGTGCCTGGAGTGAGAACCTTAATAGGGGGACCCAGTACTTC. It yields the protein CAWSENLNRGTQYF.

J is TRBJ2-6 and V is TRBV29-1; the match to TRBD1 covers 8 bases. Per the germline V gene, CDR1 is SQVTM and CDR2 is ANQGSEA. The ends lost 4 bases at V and 1 base at J; junction bases unmatched: 12. The CDR3 extends over 18 amino acids. The CDR3 coding sequence is TGCAGCGTTGGGGGGGACAGGTGGGTTTCGTCTGGGGCCAACGTCCTGACTTTC. Its protein product is CSVGGDRWVSSGANVLTF.

This chain joins TRBV7-9 and TRBJ2-7, with a possible D match to TRBD2 (6 bases). V lost 1 base to trimming and J lost 0 bases, with 7 bases between them. The CDR3 loop spans 14 amino acids. The germline V gene encodes CDR1 SEHNR and CDR2 FQNEAQ (reference sequence). Here the CDR3 reads CASSLVGGSYEQYF. In DNA, the CDR3 is TGTGCCAGCAGCTTAGTGGGGGGCTCCTACGAGCAGTACTTC.

V usage is TRBV3-1 (or the pseudogene TRBV3-2) and J usage is TRBJ2-7; 16 bases align to TRBD2. Germline assignment: CDR1 LGHDT and CDR2 YNNKEL (reference sequence). V lost 4 bases to trimming and J lost 6 bases; unmatched junction nucleotides: 3. The CDR3 length is 15 residues. The CDR3 sequence is CASSPGTSGRVEQYF. For the CDR3, the DNA is TGTGCCAGCAGCCCCGGGACTAGCGGGAGGGTCGAGCAGTACTTC.

This clone turned up a few times. The chain combines TRBV6-5 with TRBJ1-6, with D perhaps matching TRBD1 (5 bases). The V and J ends lost 2 bases and 7 bases respectively, with 9 bases between them. CDR1 MNHEY and CDR2 SVGAGI come from the germline V gene. The CDR3 contains 14 residues. The CDR3 reads CASSYGGWNSPLHF. The CDR3 nucleotides are TGTGCCAGCAGTTACGGGGGGTGGAATTCACCCCTCCACTTT.

This rearrangement joins TRBV7-9 to TRBJ1-2; D ambiguous. Trimming removed 5 bases at V and 8 bases at J, with 18 bases between. This CDR3 has 14 residues. The germline gives CDR1 SEHNR, CDR2 FQNEAQ (reference sequence). Here the CDR3 DNA reads TGTGCCAGCAGCCCACCGGGATCTCCGGGGGGCTACACCTTC. Translation gives CASSPPGSPGGYTF.

The chain carries TRBV6-5 and TRBJ2-2; no firm D call. The germline V and J ends were trimmed by 2 bases and 6 bases, with 10 bases remaining between them. The CDR3 is 14 amino acids. Germline V CDR1 and CDR2: MNHEY, SVGAGI. This CDR3 is CASSYPGLSGELFF. The CDR3, as DNA: TGTGCCAGCAGTTACCCTGGGCTATCCGGGGAGCTGTTTTTT.

This chain links TRBV13 with TRBJ2-1; 8 bases align to TRBD1. After removal of 4 bases from V and 10 bases from J, the junction contained 6 bases not matched to a gene. The CDR3 is made up of 13 amino acids. Germline values: CDR1 PRHDT, CDR2 FYEKMQ (reference sequence). The CDR3 DNA is TGTGCCAGCAGCTACAGGGGGAAGAACGAGCAGTTCTTC. It encodes CASSYRGKNEQFF. Drawing the rest from reference TRBV13 and TRBJ2-1, the complete variable domain is AAGVIQSPRHLIKEKRETATLKCYPIPRHDTVYWYQQGPGQDPQFLISFYEKMQSDKGSIPDRFSAQQFSDYHSELNMSSLELGDSALYFCASSYRGKNEQFFGPGTRLTVL.

In its sample, this clone was seen a few times. The rearrangement links TRBV7-9 to TRBJ1-2, with a possible D match to TRBD1 (5 bases). Germline loops: CDR1 SEHNR, CDR2 FQNEAQ (reference sequence). Trimming took off 4 bases at V and 7 bases at J, with 16 bases between the two ends. The CDR3 spans 14 residues. Here the CDR3 reads CASSSSGRVGGYTF. DNA for the CDR3: TGTGCCAGCAGCTCCTCAGGGAGGGTTGGTGGCTACACCTTC.

The chain employs TRBV27 and TRBJ2-1; 7 bases are a match to TRBD1. The CDR3 is 15 amino acids. V lost 6 bases, J lost 4 bases, and 9 bases stayed unmatched. CDR1 MNHEY and CDR2 SMNVEV come from the germline V gene (reference sequence). CDR3 residues: CASRLGQEYYNEQFF. The CDR3 DNA sequence: TGTGCCAGCAGGCTTGGACAGGAGTATTACAATGAGCAGTTCTTC.

In this sample, this clone turned up a few times. The chain has TRBV7-9 and TRBJ1-6; the D is unclear. The CDR3 is 13 residues long. The germline V and J ends were trimmed by 7 bases and 15 bases, with 19 bases remaining between them. The V gene's germline CDR1 is SEHNR and CDR2 FQNEAQ (reference sequence). In DNA, the CDR3 is TGTGCCAGCACCCGTCGTGAGGCGTTACTCCTCCACTTT. Its protein is CASTRREALLLHF.

Here the CDR3 reads CASSLVQGWNEQFF. The CDR3 coding sequence is TGTGCCAGCAGCTTAGTCCAGGGATGGAATGAGCAGTTCTTC. This chain uses TRBV7-8 with TRBJ2-1; tentative D call: TRBD1 (5 bases). Germline V gene sequence: CDR1 SGHVS, CDR2 FQNEAQ. The V and J ends lost 1 base and 7 bases respectively, with 11 bases between them. The CDR3 has 14 residues. The full variable domain, its missing parts supplied by reference TRBV7-8 and TRBJ2-1, is GAGVSQSPRYKVAKRGQDVALRCDPISGHVSLFWYQQALGQGPEFLTYFQNEAQLDKSGLPSDRFFAERPEGSVSTLKIQRTQQEDSAVYLCASSLVQGWNEQFFGPGTRLTVL.

V gene TRBV7-9 combines with J gene TRBJ2-3, with D perhaps TRBD2 (6 bases). Germline CDR1 SEHNR, CDR2 FQNEAQ (reference sequence). V lost 1 base and J 2 bases, leaving 10 bases between the germline ends. This CDR3 is 15 amino acids long. The CDR3 nucleotides are TGTGCCAGCAGCTTAGGGGGAGGAACCACAGATACGCAGTATTTT. The encoded protein is CASSLGGGTTDTQYF.

The chain has TRBV7-6 and TRBJ2-1; 9 bases map to TRBD1. The CDR3 sequence is 17 residues long. From germline, CDR1 is SGHVS and CDR2 FNYEAQ. J lost 4 bases, V lost 7 bases, and 14 bases had no gene match. The CDR3 here is CASTQFGGQGLYNEQFF. CDR3 bases: TGTGCCAGCACCCAATTCGGGGGACAGGGACTGTACAATGAGCAGTTCTTC.

This clone was seen only once. The chain carries TRBV3-1 (or the pseudogene TRBV3-2) and TRBJ1-1; weak D call: TRBD1 (6 bases). Looked up from germline, CDR1 is LGHDT and CDR2 is YNNKEL (reference sequence). The CDR3 contains 12 residues. V lost 4 bases and J lost 5, with 8 bases in between. The CDR3 spells CASSPGTTEAFF. The CDR3 DNA is TGTGCCAGCAGCCCGGGGACAACTGAAGCTTTCTTT.

This chain uses TRBV18 with TRBJ1-1; 9 nucleotides align to TRBD1. Trimming cost V 6 bases and J 6 bases; bases outside gene matches: 8. The CDR3 consists of 14 residues. Germline CDR1 and CDR2: KGHSH and LQKENI. For the CDR3, the DNA is TGTGCCAGCTCTGGAACAGGGGGCGATGCTGAAGCTTTCTTT. Amino acid sequence: CASSGTGGDAEAFF.

The genes are TRBV6-1 and TRBJ2-1; unclear D gene. The ends were cut back, 2 bases at V and 6 bases at J, with 5 bases in the middle. Germline V CDR1 and CDR2: MNHNS, SASEGT. There are 12 residues in the CDR3. The CDR3 DNA follows: TGTGCCAGCAGTGAATTCAGCAATGAGCAGTTCTTC. It specifies CASSEFSNEQFF.

V and J are TRBV28 and TRBJ2-2, with D possibly TRBD1 on 6 matching bases. V was cut by 6 bases and J by 6 bases, with 17 bases left in between. The CDR3 totals 15 residues. Germline assignment: CDR1 MDHEN and CDR2 SYDVKM. CDR3 DNA sequence: TGTGCCAGCAGCCTAGTCCCCTCAGGGGCCGGGGAGCTGTTTTTT. This sequence encodes CASSLVPSGAGELFF.